Shown below are 25 T cell receptor beta chains from a single sample sequenced in a study of CD8 T cells in Susac syndrome. Random hexamers were used to reverse transcribe the RNA input (about 0.5 to 1 ug). TCRdb re-called the immunoSEQ multiplex PCR reads with MiXCR, one entry per CDR3 protein. The sample lists about 140,000 distinct CDR3 sequences, approximately 93% occurring once. Specimen: CD4+ T cells from PBMCs. All receptors derive from a human donor in good health.

The V call is TRBV30, the J call TRBJ2-7; D is tentatively TRBD1 or TRBD2 (5 bases each). Trimming cost V 3 bases and J 4 bases, with 13 bases left between them. Germline lookup yields CDR1 GTSNPN and CDR2 SVGIG (reference sequence). There are 13 residues in the CDR3. DNA of the CDR3: TGTGCCTGGAGCACCGGGACGGTTTACGAGCAGTACTTC. Translated, it gives CAWSTGTVYEQYF.

This clonotype was seen once. The chain carries TRBV10-3 and TRBJ1-1; D is perhaps TRBD1 (5 bases). Germline loops: CDR1 ENHRY, CDR2 SYGVKD. Between the trimmed V and J ends, which lost 5 bases and 5 bases, there was a span of 15 bases. CDR3 size: 14 residues. The CDR3 DNA reads as TGTGCCATCAGTTGGGGGGGGAGCGAGACTGAAGCTTTCTTT. It is translated as CAISWGGSETEAFF.

The chain is built from TRBV5-1 and TRBJ1-3; 10 nucleotides agree with TRBD1. Germline-derived CDR1 and CDR2 are SGHRS and YFSETQ. This CDR3 contains 18 residues. V was clipped by 4 bases and J by 0 bases; unmatched bases: 10. The CDR3 region is CASSQRTGGAASGNTIYF. The CDR3 nucleotides are TGCGCCAGCAGCCAAAGGACAGGGGGGGCCGCCTCTGGAAACACCATATATTTT.

The V gene is TRBV12-3 or TRBV12-4, the J gene TRBJ1-1; D is unresolved. The CDR3 totals 14 residues. V lost 4 bases to trimming and J lost 1 base, with 10 bases between them. CDR3 region: CASSSLPKNTEAFF. CDR3 sequence (DNA): TGTGCCAGCAGTTCCCTCCCCAAGAACACTGAAGCTTTCTTT.

J is TRBJ2-1 and V is TRBV7-6; TRBD2 aligns across 7 bases. Germline values: CDR1 SGHVS, CDR2 FNYEAQ. The CDR3 has 17 residues. After removal of 5 bases from V and 4 bases from J, the junction contained 14 bases not matched to a gene. The CDR3 reads CASSARGTGGLYNEQFF. The CDR3 nucleotides read TGTGCCAGCAGCGCCCGAGGGACGGGAGGTTTATACAATGAGCAGTTCTTC.

V gene TRBV27 combines with J gene TRBJ1-2; 7 bases fit TRBD1. Germline CDR1 MNHEY, CDR2 SMNVEV (reference sequence). The CDR3 loop spans 15 amino acids. V shed 5 bases and J 0 bases; nucleotides not matched to a gene: 6. CDR3 DNA sequence: TGTGCCAGCAGTCCCAGGACAGGAACTAACTATGGCTACACCTTC. Its translation: CASSPRTGTNYGYTF.

The rearrangement joins TRBV29-1 to TRBJ1-2; tentative D call: TRBD1 (5 bases). The CDR3 runs to 15 residues. Germline assignment: CDR1 SQVTM and CDR2 ANQGSEA. Trimming cost V 1 base and J 2 bases, with 14 bases left between them. The CDR3 sequence: CSVEGERGLNYGYTF. As DNA, the CDR3 is TGCAGCGTTGAAGGGGAGAGGGGTTTGAACTATGGCTACACCTTC.

The chain carries TRBV7-9 and TRBJ1-1; a possible D gene is TRBD1 (6 bases). The CDR3 consists of 15 residues. Germline V gene sequence: CDR1 SEHNR, CDR2 FQNEAQ (reference sequence). Trimming cost V 0 bases and J 4 bases, with 12 bases left between them. The CDR3 sequence: CASSLAGGRSTEAFF. The CDR3 DNA reads TGTGCCAGCAGCTTAGCGGGGGGCAGGAGCACTGAAGCTTTCTTT.

The V and J genes are TRBV7-2 and TRBJ2-1; the match to TRBD1 covers 7 bases. J gave up 0 bases and V 6 bases, and 8 bases lay outside the gene matches. Germline CDR1 and CDR2: SGHTA and FQGNSA. The CDR3 sequence is 16 residues long. CDR3 amino acids: CASSYQTGISYNEQFF. The CDR3 bases are TGTGCCAGCAGTTACCAGACAGGGATCTCCTACAATGAGCAGTTCTTC.

V is TRBV9 and J is TRBJ2-7; TRBD2 matches at 12 bases. The V gene end was trimmed by 4 bases and the J gene end by 3 bases; junction bases not matched to a gene: 5. CDR1 SGDLS and CDR2 YYNGEE come from the germline V gene. This CDR3 is built from 15 residues. CDR3 sequence reads: CASSPRTSGNYEQYF. The CDR3 DNA reads as TGTGCCAGCAGCCCCCGGACTAGCGGGAACTACGAGCAGTACTTC.

This clonotype was counted once. This sequence joins TRBV5-1 and TRBJ1-1, with 9 bases fitting TRBD1. Trimming at V came to 2 bases and at J to 1 base, leaving 3 bases not matched to a gene. This CDR3 has 15 amino acids. Germline V lookup: CDR1 SGHRS, CDR2 YFSETQ. The CDR3 region is CASSFYRGPNTEAFF. In nucleotides, the CDR3 is TGCGCCAGCAGCTTTTACAGGGGGCCGAACACTGAAGCTTTCTTT.

The chain combines TRBV6-5 with TRBJ2-2; D is ambiguous. This CDR3 comprises 14 residues. With 6 bases removed from V and 5 bases from J, the gap between germline ends came to 13 bases. CDR1 is MNHEY and CDR2 is SVGAGI in the germline V gene. The CDR3, as DNA: TGTGCCAGCAGCCTCCGGGCCCCAACCGGGGAGCTGTTTTTT. This encodes CASSLRAPTGELFF.

This clonotype was recorded once. V usage is TRBV5-1 and J usage is TRBJ2-4; possibly TRBD2 for D (5 bases). Germline assignment: CDR1 SGHRS and CDR2 YFSETQ. The CDR3 has 15 residues. Trimming took 0 bases from V and 1 from J, leaving 8 bases between them. The CDR3 here is CASSLGPSAKNIQYF. The DNA for the CDR3 is TGCGCCAGCAGCTTGGGTCCTAGCGCCAAAAACATTCAGTACTTC.

The chain uses TRBV5-6 and TRBJ2-1; 10 bases align to TRBD1. Per the germline V gene, CDR1 is SGHDT and CDR2 is YYEEEE. Trimming removed 3 bases from V and 3 bases from J; junction bases left unmatched: 6. CDR3 length: 16 residues. CDR3: CASSWRTGGLYNEQFF. The CDR3 DNA reads as TGTGCCAGCAGCTGGAGGACAGGGGGGCTCTACAATGAGCAGTTCTTC.

The chain links TRBV30 to TRBJ1-2; no clear D. CDR3 length: 10 residues. V was trimmed by 8 bases and J by 7 bases, leaving 11 bases between them. The germline CDR1 and CDR2 sequences are GTSNPN and SVGIG (reference sequence). As DNA, the CDR3 is TGTGCCCTAGGAGGTGGTGGCTACACCTTC. Translated: CALGGGGYTF.

The V call is TRBV10-3, the J call TRBJ1-2; D perhaps matches TRBD1 (6 bases). Germline V lookup: CDR1 ENHRY, CDR2 SYGVKD. This CDR3 region has 14 residues. Trimming pared 6 bases from V and 0 bases from J, leaving 11 bases between. The DNA of the CDR3 is TGTGCCATCAGAAGGGACACCACTAACTATGGCTACACCTTC. It encodes CAIRRDTTNYGYTF.

The rearrangement uses TRBV4-1 and TRBJ2-5; 7 nucleotides agree with TRBD2. V shed 0 bases, J shed 3 bases, and the junction held 7 bases outside the gene matches. The CDR3 consists of 16 residues. CDR1 is MGHRA and CDR2 is YSYEKL in the germline V gene. CDR3 nucleotide sequence: TGCGCCAGCAGCCAAGAATGGCGCGGGAGTGAAGAGACCCAGTACTTC. Translated, it gives CASSQEWRGSEETQYF.

The chain couples TRBV7-2 to TRBJ1-5; D possibly corresponds to TRBD1 (6 bases). The germline V and J ends were trimmed by 4 bases and 7 bases, with 14 bases remaining between them. CDR3 length: 14 residues. Germline V gives CDR1 SGHTA, CDR2 FQGNSA. The CDR3 coding sequence is TGTGCCAGCAGCTCGACAGGCCCGGGGCAGCCCCAGCATTTT. Its translation: CASSSTGPGQPQHF.

The chain links TRBV15 to TRBJ2-7, with D perhaps matching TRBD1 or TRBD2 (5 bases each). CDR3 length equals 16 residues. Germline CDR1 LNHNV, CDR2 YYDKDF (reference sequence). V lost 3 bases and J 2 bases, leaving 17 bases between the germline ends. As DNA, the CDR3 is TGTGCCACCAGCAGGACCTCGGGACGCCTAACCTACGAGCAGTACTTC. Protein sequence: CATSRTSGRLTYEQYF.

V and J are TRBV2 and TRBJ1-1; maybe TRBD1 (5 bases). The CDR3 totals 14 residues. The germline CDR1 and CDR2 sequences are SNHLY and FYNNEI. V lost 3 bases to trimming and J lost 5 bases, with 13 bases between them. In nucleotides, the CDR3 is TGTGCCAGCAGTGATGGGGGATTTCGGACTGAAGCTTTCTTT. Translation gives CASSDGGFRTEAFF.

The gene calls are TRBV5-6 and TRBJ2-1; 10 positions match TRBD2. The CDR3 has 17 residues. The ends lost 1 base at V and 4 bases at J; junction bases unmatched: 8. Germline V CDR1 and CDR2: SGHDT, YYEEEE. The CDR3 is CASSLISGRAWYNEQFF. The CDR3, as DNA: TGTGCCAGCAGCTTGATAAGCGGGAGGGCTTGGTACAATGAGCAGTTCTTC.

The rearrangement joins TRBV15 to TRBJ1-1, with unresolved D. Germline CDR1 LNHNV, CDR2 YYDKDF (reference sequence). V lost 2 bases and J 4 bases, leaving 11 bases between the germline ends. The length of the CDR3 is 14 residues. CDR3 region: CATSRTKGVTEAFF. In nucleotides, the CDR3 is TGTGCCACCAGCAGAACCAAGGGCGTCACTGAAGCTTTCTTT. Full variable domain (missing parts from reference TRBV15 and TRBJ1-1): DAMVIQNPRYQVTQFGKPVTLSCSQTLNHNVMYWYQQKSSQAPKLLFHYYDKDFNNEADTPDNFQSRRPNTSFCFLDIRSPGLGDTAMYLCATSRTKGVTEAFFGQGTRLTVV.

This chain joins TRBV20-1 and TRBJ2-5; TRBD1 matches 9 bases. Germline assignment: CDR1 DFQATT and CDR2 SNEGSKA (reference sequence). V dropped 3 bases and J dropped 9; count of bases not matched to a gene: 11. This CDR3 spans 14 amino acids. CDR3 sequence reads: CSASRGQGPGPQYF. CDR3 nucleotides: TGCAGTGCTAGCCGGGGACAGGGTCCGGGGCCCCAGTACTTC.

The V call is TRBV12-5, the J call TRBJ2-5; unclear D gene. Trimming took off 4 bases at V and 7 bases at J, with 10 bases between the two ends. This CDR3 has 12 amino acids. Germline V CDR1 and CDR2: LGHNT, FRNRAP. CDR3 sequence (DNA): TGTGCTAGTGGTTATAACCCGGGGACCCAGTACTTC. Translated, it gives CASGYNPGTQYF.

This clonotype showed up just once. V and J are TRBV7-2 and TRBJ1-2; tentative D call: TRBD1 (6 bases). This CDR3 contains 14 residues. The germline V gene has CDR1 SGHTA and CDR2 FQGNSA. V was pared by 1 base and J by 8 bases, with 14 bases between. The CDR3 DNA sequence: TGTGCCAGCAGCTTAGATTCAGGGGAGCGGGGCTACACCTTC. Residues: CASSLDSGERGYTF.